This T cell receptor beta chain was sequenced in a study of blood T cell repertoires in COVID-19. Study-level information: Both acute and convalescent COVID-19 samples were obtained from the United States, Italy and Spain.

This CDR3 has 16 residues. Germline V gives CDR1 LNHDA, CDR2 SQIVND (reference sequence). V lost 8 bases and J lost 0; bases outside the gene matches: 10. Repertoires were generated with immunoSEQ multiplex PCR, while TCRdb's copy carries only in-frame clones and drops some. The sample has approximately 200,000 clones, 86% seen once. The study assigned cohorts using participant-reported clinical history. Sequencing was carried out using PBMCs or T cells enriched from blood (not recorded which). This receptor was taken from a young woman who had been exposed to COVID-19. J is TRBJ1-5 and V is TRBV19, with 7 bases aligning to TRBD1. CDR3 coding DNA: TGTGCCAGTCAAAAGGGGGACAGTTATAGCAATCAGCCCCAGCATTTT. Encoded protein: CASQKGDSYSNQPQHF.